Given below is one T cell receptor (beta chain) in context. Its antigen is not identified. The identical CDR3 is also encoded by other nucleotide sequences in the sample. This CDR3 is 13 amino acids long. The junction had 3 bases not matched to a gene; V was cut back by 4 bases and J by 2 bases. Germline-derived CDR1 and CDR2 are SGHRS and YFSETQ. This specimen belongs to a study of shared clonotypes between healthy human individuals. The study, taken as a whole, reports: The study sampled only blood, and tissue repertoires likely differ.

What was sequenced on ten immunoSEQ deep assay plates was unsorted PBMC DNA. In the study's own analysis: Junction-only sequences without quality scores came from ImmunoSEQ, so filtering differed. Here immunoSEQ multiplex PCR was the method, and the copy in TCRdb shows in-frame clones only, minus some. V and J calls plus clone size are reproduced from that table; the DNA served to infer D and trimming. The sample lists some 470,000 clones, 76% occurring once. What was sequenced was PBMCs. The chain links TRBV5-1 to TRBJ2-7, with 7 bases aligning to TRBD1. This sequence originates from a woman in her thirties or forties in good health. Some clones in this sample may be carry-over from other donors' samples. The chain's CDR3 is CASSPGTAYEQYF. As DNA, the CDR3 is TGCGCCAGCAGCCCCGGGACAGCCTACGAGCAGTACTTC.